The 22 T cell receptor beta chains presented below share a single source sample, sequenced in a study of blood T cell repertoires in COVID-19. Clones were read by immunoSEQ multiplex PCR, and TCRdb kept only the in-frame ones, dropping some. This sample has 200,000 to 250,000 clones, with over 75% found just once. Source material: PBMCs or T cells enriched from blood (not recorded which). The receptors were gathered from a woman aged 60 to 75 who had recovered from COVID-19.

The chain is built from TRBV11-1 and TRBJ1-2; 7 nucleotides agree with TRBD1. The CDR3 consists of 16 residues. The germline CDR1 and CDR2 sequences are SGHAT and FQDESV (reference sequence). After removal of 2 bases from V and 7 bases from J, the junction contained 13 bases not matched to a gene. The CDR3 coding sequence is TGTGCCAGCAGCTTATACTCCGGGACAGCCAACACTGGCTACACCTTC. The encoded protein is CASSLYSGTANTGYTF.

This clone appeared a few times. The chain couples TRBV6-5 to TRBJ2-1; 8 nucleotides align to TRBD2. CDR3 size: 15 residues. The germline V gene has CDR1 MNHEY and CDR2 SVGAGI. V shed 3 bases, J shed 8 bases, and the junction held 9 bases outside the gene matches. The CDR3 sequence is CASSYQGLGVYEQFF. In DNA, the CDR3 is TGTGCCAGCAGTTATCAGGGACTAGGGGTGTATGAGCAGTTCTTC.

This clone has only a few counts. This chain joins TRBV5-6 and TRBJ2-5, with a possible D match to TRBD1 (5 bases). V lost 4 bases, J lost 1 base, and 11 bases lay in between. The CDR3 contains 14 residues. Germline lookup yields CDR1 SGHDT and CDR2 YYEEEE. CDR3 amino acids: CASSLYGAQETQYF. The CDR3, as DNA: TGTGCCAGCAGCCTGTATGGGGCCCAAGAGACCCAGTACTTC.

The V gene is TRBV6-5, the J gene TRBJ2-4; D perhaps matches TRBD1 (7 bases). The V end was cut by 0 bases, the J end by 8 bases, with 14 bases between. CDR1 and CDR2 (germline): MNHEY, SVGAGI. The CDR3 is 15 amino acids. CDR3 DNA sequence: TGTGCCAGCAGTTACTCGGTGCAGGGGGGATACATTCAGTACTTC. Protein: CASSYSVQGGYIQYF.

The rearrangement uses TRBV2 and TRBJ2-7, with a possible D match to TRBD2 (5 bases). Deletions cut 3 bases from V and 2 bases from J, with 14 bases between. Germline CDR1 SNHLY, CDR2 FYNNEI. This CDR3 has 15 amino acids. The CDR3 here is CASSERSGRAYEQYF. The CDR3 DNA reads TGTGCCAGCAGTGAGCGATCGGGAAGGGCCTACGAGCAGTACTTC.

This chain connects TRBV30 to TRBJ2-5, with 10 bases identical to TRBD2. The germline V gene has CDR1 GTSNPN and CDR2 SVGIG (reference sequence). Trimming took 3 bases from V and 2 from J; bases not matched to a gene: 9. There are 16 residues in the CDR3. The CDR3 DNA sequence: TGTGCCTGGAGGGGACTAGCGCTGAGGGAACAAGAGACCCAGTACTTC. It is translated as CAWRGLALREQETQYF.

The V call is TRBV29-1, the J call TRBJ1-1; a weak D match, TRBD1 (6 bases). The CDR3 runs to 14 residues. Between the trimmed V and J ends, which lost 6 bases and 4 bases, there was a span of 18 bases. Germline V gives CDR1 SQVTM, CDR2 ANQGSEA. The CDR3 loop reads CSVPSGTWGTEAFF. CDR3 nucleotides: TGCAGCGTACCATCGGGGACATGGGGCACTGAAGCTTTCTTT. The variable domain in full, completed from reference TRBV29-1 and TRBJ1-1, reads SAVISQKPSRDICQRGTSLTIQCQVDSQVTMMFWYRQQPGQSLTLIATANQGSEATYESGFVIDKFPISRPNLTFSTLTVSNMSPEDSSIYLCSVPSGTWGTEAFFGQGTRLTVV.

CDR3 loop: CASRPTGETYEQYF. The CDR3 DNA sequence: TGTGCCAGCAGACCCACAGGGGAGACCTACGAGCAGTACTTC. The chain links TRBV13 to TRBJ2-7; 7 nucleotides align to TRBD1. V shed 6 bases, J shed 2 bases, and the junction held 7 bases outside the gene matches. The CDR3 length is 14 residues. Germline V lookup: CDR1 PRHDT, CDR2 FYEKMQ (reference sequence).

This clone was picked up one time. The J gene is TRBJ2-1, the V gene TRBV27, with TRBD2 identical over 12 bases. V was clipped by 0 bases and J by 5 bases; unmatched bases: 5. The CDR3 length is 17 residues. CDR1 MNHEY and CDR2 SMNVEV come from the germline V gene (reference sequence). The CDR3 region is CASSLSMWTSGDNEQFF. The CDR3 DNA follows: TGTGCCAGCAGTTTATCGATGTGGACTAGCGGGGACAATGAGCAGTTCTTC.

The CDR3 region is CASSQEANTEAFF. In nucleotides, the CDR3 is TGTGCCAGCAGCCAGGAAGCCAACACTGAAGCTTTCTTT. The chain is built from TRBV7-2 and TRBJ1-1; D uncertain. The CDR3 runs 13 residues. V lost 5 bases to trimming and J lost 2 bases, with 9 bases between them. Germline CDR1 SGHTA, CDR2 FQGNSA.

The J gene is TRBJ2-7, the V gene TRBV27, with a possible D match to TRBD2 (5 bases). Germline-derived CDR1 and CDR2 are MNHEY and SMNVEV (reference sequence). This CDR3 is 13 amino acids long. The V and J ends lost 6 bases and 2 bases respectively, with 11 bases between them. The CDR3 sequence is CASRTSGAYEQYF. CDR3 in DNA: TGTGCCAGCAGGACATCCGGGGCCTACGAGCAGTACTTC.

The CDR3: CASSPGRGLGEAFF. The CDR3 DNA is TGTGCCAGCAGCCCGGGCAGGGGGCTTGGTGAAGCTTTCTTT. This chain uses TRBV13 with TRBJ1-1, with 8 bases fitting TRBD1. The CDR3 extends over 14 amino acids. V trimming: 5 bases; J trimming: 7 bases; junction bases outside the gene matches: 9. Germline V gene lookup returns CDR1 PRHDT and CDR2 FYEKMQ (reference sequence).

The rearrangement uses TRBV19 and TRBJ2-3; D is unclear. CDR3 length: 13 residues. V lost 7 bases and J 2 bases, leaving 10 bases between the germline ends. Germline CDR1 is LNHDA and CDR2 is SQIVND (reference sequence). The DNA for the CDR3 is TGTGCCAGTAACAGTCCCTACACAGATACGCAGTATTTT. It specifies CASNSPYTDTQYF.

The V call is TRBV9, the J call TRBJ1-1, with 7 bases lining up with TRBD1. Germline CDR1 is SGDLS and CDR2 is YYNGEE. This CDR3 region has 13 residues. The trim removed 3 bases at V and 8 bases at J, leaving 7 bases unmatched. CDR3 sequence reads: CASSASRDREAFF. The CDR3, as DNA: TGTGCCAGCAGCGCGAGTAGGGACAGAGAAGCTTTCTTT. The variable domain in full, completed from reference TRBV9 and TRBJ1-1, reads DSGVTQTPKHLITATGQRVTLRCSPRSGDLSVYWYQQSLDQGLQFLIQYYNGEERAKGNILERFSAQQFPDLHSELNLSSLELGDSALYFCASSASRDREAFFGQGTRLTVV.

As DNA, the CDR3 is TGTGCCAGCAGCCAAGGACGGACAGAGGGATCACCCCTCCACTTT. It translates to CASSQGRTEGSPLHF. The chain combines TRBV3-1 (or the pseudogene TRBV3-2) with TRBJ1-6, with D perhaps TRBD1 (6 bases). Germline-derived CDR1 and CDR2 are LGHDT and YNNKEL (reference sequence). V shed 1 base and J shed 10 bases, with 14 bases lying between them. The CDR3 contains 15 residues.

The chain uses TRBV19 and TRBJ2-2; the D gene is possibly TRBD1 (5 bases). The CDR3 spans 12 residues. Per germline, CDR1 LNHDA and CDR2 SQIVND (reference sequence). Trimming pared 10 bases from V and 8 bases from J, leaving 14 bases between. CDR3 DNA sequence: TGTGCCACTGCAGGGCCCCCGGGGGAGCTGTTTTTT. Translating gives CATAGPPGELFF.

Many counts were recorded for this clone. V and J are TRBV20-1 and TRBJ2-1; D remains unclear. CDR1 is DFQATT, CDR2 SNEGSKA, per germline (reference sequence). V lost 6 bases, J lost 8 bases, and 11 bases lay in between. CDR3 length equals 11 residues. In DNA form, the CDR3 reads TGCAGTGCGCCTGCGCCGGATGAGCAGTTCTTC. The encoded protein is CSAPAPDEQFF.

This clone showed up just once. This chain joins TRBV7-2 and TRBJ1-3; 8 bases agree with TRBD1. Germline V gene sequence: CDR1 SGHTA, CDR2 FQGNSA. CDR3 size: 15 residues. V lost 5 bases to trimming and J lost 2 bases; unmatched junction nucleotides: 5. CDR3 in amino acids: CASSTTTGAGNTIYF. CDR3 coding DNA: TGTGCCAGCAGCACCACGACAGGGGCTGGAAACACCATATATTTT.

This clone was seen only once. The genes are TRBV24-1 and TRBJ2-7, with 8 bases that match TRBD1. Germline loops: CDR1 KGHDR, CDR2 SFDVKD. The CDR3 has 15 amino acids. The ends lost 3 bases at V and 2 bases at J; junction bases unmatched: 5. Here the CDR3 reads CATSDRGQETYEQYF. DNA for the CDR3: TGTGCCACCAGTGATAGGGGACAGGAAACCTACGAGCAGTACTTC.

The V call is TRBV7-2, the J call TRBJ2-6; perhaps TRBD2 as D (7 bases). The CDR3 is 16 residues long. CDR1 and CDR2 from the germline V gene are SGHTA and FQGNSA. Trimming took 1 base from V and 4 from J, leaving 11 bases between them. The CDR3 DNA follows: TGTGCCAGCAGCTTAGTGGGGGGGCCCGGGGCCAACGTCCTGACTTTC. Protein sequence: CASSLVGGPGANVLTF.

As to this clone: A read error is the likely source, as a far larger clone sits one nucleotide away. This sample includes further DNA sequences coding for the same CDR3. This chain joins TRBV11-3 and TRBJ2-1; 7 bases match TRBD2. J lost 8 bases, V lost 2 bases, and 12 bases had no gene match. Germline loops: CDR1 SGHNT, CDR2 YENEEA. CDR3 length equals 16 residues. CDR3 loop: CASSLNGWGGLDEQFF. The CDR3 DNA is TGTGCCAGCAGCTTAAACGGGTGGGGGGGGTTGGATGAGCAGTTCTTC.

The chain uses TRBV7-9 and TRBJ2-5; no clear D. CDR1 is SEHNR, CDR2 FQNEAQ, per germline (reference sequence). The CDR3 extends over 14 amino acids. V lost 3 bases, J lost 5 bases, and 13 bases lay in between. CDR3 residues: CASSLARSGETQYF. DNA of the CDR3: TGTGCCAGCAGCTTGGCGAGATCCGGGGAGACCCAGTACTTC.